Listed below are T cell receptor beta chains from one sample, sequenced in a study of somatic mutations in cytotoxic T cells in rheumatoid arthritis. Method: immunoSEQ multiplex PCR; TCRdb's copy keeps in-frame clones and lacks some. The table has 8,500 to 13,000 clones, around 80% seen once; the top ten hold more than 30%. The specimen sequenced was CD8+ T cells sorted from blood. These receptors were taken from an adult with rheumatoid arthritis. The CDR3 runs from the conserved cysteine through the conserved F or W. D genes are given only for firm matches. Clone size, where shown, is once, few, many, or a class for clones that have expanded.

D gene | J gene | clone size | V gene | CDR3 protein | CDR3 DNA
TRBD2 | TRBJ2-3 | NA | TRBV7-9 | CASSLLAGRTDTQYF | TGTGCCAGCAGCCTACTAGCGGGTCGCACAGATACGCAGTATTTT
TRBD2 | TRBJ2-3 | NA | TRBV5-1 | CASSLVGLAGVQDTQYF | TGCGCCAGCAGCTTGGTGGGACTAGCGGGAGTACAAGATACGCAGTATTTT
TRBD1 | TRBJ2-2 | NA | TRBV30 | CASLGQGDTGELFF | TGTGCCTCCCTGGGACAGGGGGACACCGGGGAGCTGTTTTTT
TRBD2 | TRBJ2-1 | NA | TRBV6-6 | CASSKTSGALDEQFF | TGTGCCAGCAGTAAGACTAGCGGGGCCCTCGATGAGCAGTTCTTC
NA | TRBJ2-7 | NA | TRBV2 | CASRGGRTYEQYF | TGTGCCAGCAGAGGAGGCAGAACCTACGAGCAGTACTTC
NA | TRBJ2-1 | few | TRBV7-9 | CASSLASGHYNEQFF | TGTGCCAGCAGCTTAGCTAGCGGACACTACAATGAGCAGTTCTTC
NA | TRBJ2-3 | NA | TRBV6-5 | CASSYNGGHTDTQYF | TGTGCCAGCAGTTATAATGGGGGCCACACAGATACGCAGTATTTT
NA | TRBJ2-1 | NA | TRBV4-3 | CASSQEVAGTDNEQFF | TGCGCCAGCAGCCAAGAAGTAGCGGGGACAGACAATGAGCAGTTCTTC
TRBD1 | TRBJ1-1 | NA | TRBV7-8 | CASSTYRGGDPEAFF | TGTGCCAGCAGCACTTACAGGGGAGGTGACCCTGAAGCTTTCTTT
NA | TRBJ2-7 | NA | TRBV28 | CASSFGRSLRYEQYF | TGTGCCAGCAGTTTCGGCAGGTCTTTGAGATACGAGCAGTACTTC
TRBD2 | TRBJ2-1 | once | TRBV4-1 | CASSQGSAGERRYNEQFF | TGCGCCAGCAGCCAAGGTTCTGCGGGAGAGCGGAGATACAATGAGCAGTTCTTC
NA | TRBJ2-7 | once | TRBV28 | CASSLSGRAPYEQYF | TGTGCCAGCAGTCTATCAGGAAGGGCTCCGTACGAGCAGTACTTC
TRBD1 | TRBJ1-2 | NA | TRBV9 | CASSALTGDPYGYTF | TGTGCCAGCAGCGCCCTGACAGGGGACCCCTATGGCTACACCTTC
NA | TRBJ2-5 | NA | TRBV6-5 | CASSYSWGGRETQYF | TGTGCCAGCAGTTACTCTTGGGGGGGCCGGGAGACCCAGTACTTC
NA | TRBJ1-5 | medium-sized | TRBV19 | CASTVDSNQPQHF | TGTGCCAGTACCGTGGACAGCAATCAGCCCCAGCATTTT
NA | TRBJ1-5 | once | TRBV2 | CASSESAQPQHF | TGTGCCAGCAGTGAATCGGCTCAGCCCCAGCATTTT
NA | TRBJ1-4 | NA | TRBV13 | CASSLDSGRELFF | TGTGCCAGCAGCTTAGACTCAGGCCGAGAACTGTTTTTT
NA | TRBJ2-7 | NA | TRBV9 | CASSVGGTGSIHEQYF | TGTGCCAGCAGCGTAGGGGGAACAGGGTCGATCCACGAGCAGTACTTC
NA | TRBJ2-1 | NA | TRBV7-9 | CASRPQGYRDEQFF | TGTGCCAGCAGGCCTCAGGGATATAGGGATGAGCAGTTCTTC
TRBD2 | TRBJ2-5 | NA | TRBV6-5 | CASSYMSGGARETQYF | TGTGCCAGCAGTTACATGAGCGGGGGGGCCCGTGAGACCCAGTACTTC
TRBD1 | TRBJ2-1 | NA | TRBV9 | CASSDTGVSYNEQFF | TGTGCCAGCAGCGACACAGGGGTTTCCTACAATGAGCAGTTCTTC
NA | TRBJ1-5 | NA | TRBV27 | CASSSPNQPQHF | TGTGCCAGCAGTTCCCCAAATCAGCCCCAGCATTTT
TRBD1 | TRBJ2-1 | NA | TRBV29-1 | CSVAGTVGYNEQFF | TGCAGCGTGGCCGGGACAGTCGGCTACAATGAGCAGTTCTTC
NA | TRBJ1-5 | NA | TRBV28 | CASMRDYSNQPQHF | TGTGCCAGCATGAGGGACTATAGCAATCAGCCCCAGCATTTT
NA | TRBJ1-1 | once | TRBV6-1 | CASRSTVNTEAFF | TGTGCCAGCAGATCGACAGTGAACACTGAAGCTTTCTTT
NA | TRBJ1-1 | NA | TRBV5-1 | CASSLDVKPILNTEAFF | TGCGCCAGCAGCTTGGACGTCAAACCGATCTTGAACACTGAAGCTTTCTTT
TRBD2 | TRBJ2-3 | NA | TRBV9 | CASSVVGLVSTDTQYF | TGTGCCAGCAGCGTTGTGGGACTAGTGTCCACAGATACGCAGTATTTT
NA | TRBJ1-1 | NA | TRBV19 | CASSIGGMNTEAFF | TGTGCCAGTAGTATTGGGGGCATGAACACTGAAGCTTTCTTT
TRBD1 | TRBJ1-1 | once | TRBV4-1 | CASSQRGQANTEAFF | TGCGCCAGCAGCCAAAGAGGACAGGCGAACACTGAAGCTTTCTTT
NA | TRBJ2-1 | NA | TRBV9 | CASSVGLEYNEQFF | TGTGCCAGCAGCGTAGGTCTAGAATACAATGAGCAGTTCTTC
NA | TRBJ2-1 | NA | TRBV4-1 | CASSPTDNEQFF | TGCGCCAGCAGCCCGACTGACAATGAGCAGTTCTTC
TRBD1 | TRBJ1-2 | NA | TRBV29-1 | CSVVSYRGEGNYGYTF | TGCAGCGTTGTGAGCTACAGGGGAGAAGGTAACTATGGCTACACCTTC
NA | TRBJ2-7 | few | TRBV27 | CASSPRGVYEQYF | TGTGCCAGCAGTCCAAGGGGCGTCTACGAGCAGTACTTC
NA | TRBJ2-3 | NA | TRBV4-1 | CASSQREGGGTDTQYF | TGCGCCAGCAGCCAGAGGGAGGGGGGGGGCACAGATACGCAGTATTTT
NA | TRBJ2-5 | NA | TRBV29-1 | CSVEDLQETQYF | TGCAGCGTTGAGGACCTCCAAGAGACCCAGTACTTC
TRBD1 | TRBJ1-1 | NA | TRBV9 | CASSRTQGAMTEAFF | TGTGCCAGCAGCCGAACGCAGGGGGCGATGACTGAAGCTTTCTTT
NA | TRBJ2-7 | few | TRBV4-2 | CASSQDIGRRYEQYF | TGTGCCAGCAGCCAAGATATCGGTAGACGGTACGAGCAGTACTTC
NA | TRBJ2-5 | NA | TRBV27 | CASGRVGETQYF | TGTGCCAGCGGAAGGGTTGGGGAGACCCAGTACTTC
NA | TRBJ2-1 | NA | TRBV5-1 | CASSFEGNEQFF | TGCGCCAGCAGCTTTGAGGGGAATGAGCAGTTCTTC
TRBD1 | TRBJ2-1 | once | TRBV10-2 | CASSEYPDDRGHNEQFF | TGCGCCAGCAGTGAATACCCCGATGACAGGGGGCACAATGAGCAGTTCTTC
NA | TRBJ1-2 | once | TRBV4-3 | CASSQDRGTPEGGYTF | TGCGCCAGCAGCCAAGATCGTGGCACCCCGGAGGGTGGCTACACCTTC
TRBD1 | TRBJ1-3 | NA | TRBV6-5 | CASSYTTGSGNTIYF | TGTGCCAGCAGTTACACGACAGGGTCTGGAAACACCATATATTTT
NA | TRBJ1-1 | NA | TRBV19 | CASSWGRAEAFF | TGTGCCAGTAGTTGGGGGAGGGCTGAAGCTTTCTTT
TRBD1 | TRBJ2-7 | NA | TRBV19 | CASSVGTGGYEQYF | TGTGCCAGTAGTGTCGGGACAGGGGGCTACGAGCAGTACTTC
NA | TRBJ2-1 | few | TRBV19 | CASLGLYNEQFF | TGTGCCAGCCTGGGCCTCTACAATGAGCAGTTCTTC
NA | TRBJ1-2 | NA | TRBV27 | CASSLGGPGDYGYTF | TGTGCCAGCAGTTTGGGGGGACCCGGGGACTATGGCTACACCTTC
NA | TRBJ1-3 | NA | TRBV9 | CASSDPVGNTIYF | TGTGCCAGCAGCGACCCCGTCGGAAACACCATATATTTT
TRBD1 | TRBJ2-5 | NA | TRBV6-5 | CASRLQGEETQYF | TGTGCCAGCAGACTCCAGGGGGAAGAGACCCAGTACTTC
NA | TRBJ2-2 | few | TRBV5-4 | CASRGFGGELFF | TGTGCCAGCAGGGGGTTCGGCGGGGAGCTGTTTTTT
NA | TRBJ1-2 | large | TRBV7-2 | CASSHRDLANYGYTF | TGTGCCAGCAGCCACAGGGACCTAGCTAACTATGGCTACACCTTC
TRBD1 | TRBJ1-4 | NA | TRBV19 | CASSPQRQGTNEKLFF | TGTGCCAGTAGCCCACAAAGACAGGGCACTAATGAAAAACTGTTTTTT
TRBD1 | TRBJ1-2 | NA | TRBV27 | CASSTGTGGYYGYTF | TGTGCCAGCAGCACCGGGACAGGGGGATACTATGGCTACACCTTC
NA | TRBJ2-7 | few | TRBV6-6 | CASSYSEGGYEQYF | TGTGCCAGCAGTTACTCGGAAGGCGGCTACGAGCAGTACTTC
TRBD2 | TRBJ2-1 | NA | TRBV29-1 | CSVAAAGGAYNEQFF | TGCAGCGTTGCGGCCGCGGGGGGCGCCTACAATGAGCAGTTCTTC
NA | TRBJ2-5 | NA | TRBV7-7 | CASSLTKGARETQYF | TGTGCTAGCAGCTTAACCAAGGGAGCCCGGGAGACCCAGTACTTC